This T cell receptor beta chain was recovered during a study of cytomegalovirus exposure and HLA in healthy donors. The PCR employed 60 Vbeta primers together with 13 Jbeta primers. Data came from immunoSEQ multiplex PCR; TCRdb stores just in-frame clones and leaves some out. Of some 120,000 clones listed, approximately 80% are singletons. Germline-derived CDR1 and CDR2 are SGHRS and YFSETQ. The CDR3 runs to 16 residues. Germline trimming cut 7 bases from V and 1 base from J; bases unmatched to any gene: 12. In regard to this clone: Its antigen is not identified.

Study findings and constraints: The authors later found HLA-associated TCR beta chains more clonally expanded than equally common others.

Material for sequencing was PBMCs. The chain carries TRBV5-1 and TRBJ2-3, with 7 bases matching TRBD2. The sequence came from a man aged 25 to 40 in good health and CMV-seronegative. The CDR3 DNA is TGCGCCAGCGGATCATCGGGGGGAGCAGGCACAGATACGCAGTATTTT. This translates into CASGSSGGAGTDTQYF.